The source of this TCR beta chain is a study of shared clonotypes between healthy human individuals. General study results and limits: Shared clonotypes across all four donors exceeded non-shared ones in generation probability. The diversity represented, both genetic and in exposure history, was limited by few donors.

Remarks on this clone: Its antigen is as yet unknown.

CD8 cells regarded as naive lacked CD45RO, were positively chosen for CCR7, and omitted terminally differentiated effector memory CD45RA+ cells. This table comes from immunoSEQ multiplex PCR, and its TCRdb copy is limited to in-frame clones, with some not included. This table holds 550,000 to 750,000 clones, nearly 97% found once. The germline V gene has CDR1 SNHLY and CDR2 FYNNEI. V was clipped by 0 bases and J by 3 bases; unmatched bases: 9. The CDR3 contains 17 residues. Sequenced input: naive CD8+ T cells sorted from blood. V is TRBV2 and J is TRBJ1-1; 8 bases agree with TRBD1. The TCR comes from a woman aged 25 to 39 in good health. As DNA, the CDR3 is TGTGCCAGCAGTGAAGCCTTCCTCGGACAGGGTGACACTGAAGCTTTCTTT. It is translated as CASSEAFLGQGDTEAFF.